This entry lists 29 T cell receptor beta chains sequenced from one sample in a study of T-cell reconstitution after alpha-beta-depleted transplantation in children. A TCRbeta library incorporating unique molecular identifiers was prepared. Each CDR3 protein is one row after TCRdb ran MiXCR on the PCR reads. Seen here are about 120,000 distinct CDR3 sequences, around a tenth observed once, and the top ten hold around 35%. The sequencing here drew on PBMCs, taken before TCRalphabeta/CD19-depleted stem cell transplant. Source of these receptors: a boy aged 2 to 10 with acute lymphoblastic leukemia, due to receive a stem cell transplant.

This clonotype has at least ten counts. The rearrangement links TRBV12-3 or TRBV12-4 to TRBJ1-1; D uncertain. The CDR3 contains 13 residues. The V end lost 3 bases, the J end lost 0 bases, and 5 bases lay between the germline ends. CDR3 sequence: CASSFGLNTEAFF. The CDR3 DNA reads as TGTGCCAGCAGTTTCGGGCTGAACACTGAAGCTTTCTTT.

This clonotype was observed a few times. This chain's CDR3 is CASSRLADSYEQYF. CDR3 coding DNA: TGCGCCAGCAGCCGACTAGCGGACTCCTACGAGCAGTACTTC. The rearrangement links TRBV5-1 to TRBJ2-7, with TRBD2 identical over 9 bases. J gave up 0 bases and V 4 bases, and 2 bases lay outside the gene matches. The CDR3 totals 14 residues. Germline CDR1 is SGHRS and CDR2 is YFSETQ.

This clonotype has a count of ten or more. The V call is TRBV6-4, the J call TRBJ2-1, with D perhaps given as TRBD1 or TRBD2 (5 bases each). V was trimmed by 2 bases and J by 7 bases, leaving 15 bases between them. The CDR3 runs 15 residues. Per the germline V gene, CDR1 is MRHNA and CDR2 is SNTAGT. The CDR3 here is CASSDRHEGMNEQFF. The CDR3 nucleotides are TGTGCCAGCAGTGACCGGCACGAGGGGATGAATGAGCAGTTCTTC.

This clonotype was counted ten times or more. The CDR3 bases are TGTGCCAGCAGTTTGTCTGAGGGGTCTTACGAGCAGTACTTC. Translating gives CASSLSEGSYEQYF. This chain connects TRBV12-3 or TRBV12-4 to TRBJ2-7, with D perhaps matching TRBD1 or TRBD2 (5 bases each). CDR3 length: 14 amino acids. V lost 3 bases and J 4 bases, leaving 13 bases between the germline ends.

A remark on this clonotype: This may stem from a read error, because a much larger clone lies one nucleotide away. The chain combines TRBV5-1 with TRBJ2-1; D not certain. This CDR3 comprises 16 residues. Germline assignment: CDR1 SGHRS and CDR2 YFSETQ. Written as DNA, the CDR3 is TGCTCCAGCAGCTTGGCCTCCGAAGGCAAAAACAATGAGCAGTTCTTC. It encodes CSSSLASEGKNNEQFF.

At least ten counts were recorded for this clonotype. V and J are TRBV12-3 or TRBV12-4 and TRBJ2-7, with D uncertain. V was clipped by 5 bases and J by 3 bases, with 11 bases between them. The CDR3 is made up of 13 amino acids. The CDR3 loop reads CASSLWGIYEQYF. As DNA, the CDR3 is TGTGCCAGCAGTCTCTGGGGAATCTACGAGCAGTACTTC.

This clonotype was found a few times. This sequence joins TRBV12-3 or TRBV12-4 and TRBJ1-2, with 7 nucleotides matching TRBD1. V lost 5 bases and J lost 8; bases outside the gene matches: 11. CDR3 length: 14 residues. The CDR3, as DNA: TGTGCCAGCAGTAAAACTCAGGGGGATCGCGGCTACACCTTC. Protein sequence: CASSKTQGDRGYTF.

The V gene is TRBV7-7, the J gene TRBJ2-2; D gene uncertain. The germline V gene encodes CDR1 SSHAT and CDR2 FNYEAQ (reference sequence). The CDR3 is made up of 13 amino acids. The V end lost 1 base, the J end lost 7 bases, and 7 bases lay between the germline ends. CDR3 nucleotides: TGTGCCAGCAGCTTAGGGGTTAACGGGGAGCTGTTTTTT. Translating gives CASSLGVNGELFF.

This clonotype has at least ten counts. V is TRBV12-3 or TRBV12-4 and J is TRBJ2-7; tentatively, D is TRBD1 (5 bases). The CDR3 consists of 14 residues. V lost 3 bases to trimming and J lost 3 bases, with 12 bases between them. The CDR3 region is CASSLGQGNYEQYF. The CDR3 DNA is TGTGCCAGCAGTTTGGGGCAGGGTAACTACGAGCAGTACTTC.

The chain has TRBV15 and TRBJ1-6, with a tentative D call TRBD1 (5 bases). The CDR3 sequence is 19 residues long. Trimming left V 0 bases short and J 0 bases short, with 15 bases between. Germline loops: CDR1 LNHNV, CDR2 YYDKDF (reference sequence). The CDR3 loop is CATSRDKPTEFSYNSPLHF. The CDR3 DNA is TGTGCCACCAGCAGAGATAAACCGACAGAATTCTCCTATAATTCACCCCTCCACTTT.

This clonotype has only a few counts. The rearrangement joins TRBV12-3 or TRBV12-4 to TRBJ2-1; D ambiguous. CDR3 length: 14 amino acids. Deletions cut 1 base from V and 5 bases from J, with 9 bases between. The CDR3 DNA reads TGTGCCAGCAGTTTAGTACGCAGAGACAATGAGCAGTTCTTC. Its translation: CASSLVRRDNEQFF.

This clonotype was picked up many times. This chain joins TRBV24-1 and TRBJ2-1; D is perhaps TRBD2 (5 bases). The CDR3 is 15 residues long. Trimming removed 3 bases from V and 3 bases from J, with 11 bases in between. CDR1 is KGHDR and CDR2 is SFDVKD in the germline V gene. CDR3: CATSDPVANYNEQFF. CDR3 DNA: TGTGCCACCAGTGATCCGGTAGCGAACTACAATGAGCAGTTCTTC.

This clonotype was observed a few times. The gene calls are TRBV7-2 and TRBJ2-5; 7 bases fit TRBD2. The CDR3 has 16 amino acids. V lost 0 bases to trimming and J lost 3 bases; unmatched junction nucleotides: 7. Germline loops: CDR1 SGHTA, CDR2 FQGNSA. The CDR3 sequence: CASSLAGLAEEETQYF. CDR3 nucleotides: TGTGCCAGCAGCTTAGCGGGGCTAGCGGAAGAAGAGACCCAGTACTTC.

This clonotype was found many times. The J gene is TRBJ2-7, the V gene TRBV7-2, with unresolved D. In germline, CDR1 is SGHTA, CDR2 FQGNSA. The CDR3 totals 12 residues. Trimming took off 5 bases at V and 4 bases at J, with 9 bases between the two ends. Here the CDR3 reads CASSRNRYEQYF. CDR3 in DNA: TGTGCCAGCAGCCGAAACCGATACGAGCAGTACTTC.

In this sample, this clonotype turned up many times. The rearrangement joins TRBV7-8 to TRBJ2-5; tentatively, D is TRBD2 (7 bases). Trimming shortened V by 1 base and J by 5 bases, and 14 bases separated the two germline ends. Germline values: CDR1 SGHVS, CDR2 FQNEAQ. The CDR3 extends over 15 amino acids. Written as DNA, the CDR3 is TGTGCCAGCAGCTTAGAGGGGGGGGCCAGGGAGACCCAGTACTTC. Translating gives CASSLEGGARETQYF.

The genes are TRBV20-1 and TRBJ2-7; TRBD1 is a possible D gene (5 bases). Trimming took 3 bases from V and 4 from J, leaving 25 bases between them. The CDR3 is 17 residues long. CDR1 is DFQATT, CDR2 SNEGSKA, per germline (reference sequence). CDR3 bases: TGCAGTGCTAGTCTCCGAAGGCAGGGCCTGGTGTTGTACGAGCAGTACTTC. Translation gives CSASLRRQGLVLYEQYF.

This clonotype was seen many times. V gene TRBV7-6 combines with J gene TRBJ2-5; D remains ambiguous. The CDR3 spans 17 residues. Germline-derived CDR1 and CDR2 are SGHVS and FNYEAQ. With 4 bases removed from V and 0 bases from J, the gap between germline ends came to 18 bases. CDR3 amino acids: CASSSLAPPVYQETQYF. The CDR3 DNA reads as TGTGCCAGCAGCTCCTTAGCCCCCCCCGTGTACCAAGAGACCCAGTACTTC.

The rearrangement links TRBV20-1 to TRBJ2-1; the D is unclear. There are 10 residues in the CDR3. Germline V CDR1 and CDR2: DFQATT, SNEGSKA (reference sequence). V was cut by 3 bases and J by 9 bases, with 6 bases left in between. The DNA for the CDR3 is TGCAGTGCTAGGGGCGGTGAGCAGTTCTTC. The encoded protein is CSARGGEQFF.

V gene TRBV5-1 combines with J gene TRBJ2-2; TRBD2 aligns across 7 bases. The CDR3 loop spans 17 amino acids. CDR1 SGHRS and CDR2 YFSETQ come from the germline V gene. Trimming cost V 4 bases and J 1 base; bases outside gene matches: 10. The CDR3 DNA is TGCGCCAGCAGCCAAGGTCGGCGCGGGAGGAACACCGGGGAGCTGTTTTTT. Translation: CASSQGRRGRNTGELFF.

This clonotype has just a few counts. This chain uses TRBV15 with TRBJ1-2; D uncertain. V was pared by 0 bases and J by 8 bases, with 13 bases between. CDR1 LNHNV and CDR2 YYDKDF come from the germline V gene (reference sequence). The CDR3 covers 14 residues. The CDR3 region is CATSRDLRGEGYTF. The CDR3 DNA is TGTGCCACCAGCAGAGATCTCCGGGGAGAAGGCTACACCTTC.

The V gene is TRBV5-1, the J gene TRBJ2-7, with a tentative D call TRBD1 (5 bases). Germline CDR1 is SGHRS and CDR2 is YFSETQ. Between the trimmed V and J ends, which lost 5 bases and 2 bases, there was a span of 17 bases. There are 15 residues in the CDR3. Written as DNA, the CDR3 is TGCGCCAGCAGATCCCTACAGGCCCCCCCCTACGAGCAGTACTTC. This sequence encodes CASRSLQAPPYEQYF.

The chain employs TRBV7-6 and TRBJ2-3; TRBD2 agrees at 8 bases. CDR1 is SGHVS and CDR2 is FNYEAQ in the germline V gene. V shed 5 bases, J shed 7 bases, and the junction held 11 bases outside the gene matches. The CDR3 is 15 amino acids. This CDR3 reads CASSLTRAGVHTQYF. As DNA, the CDR3 is TGTGCCAGCAGCCTCACACGAGCGGGAGTACATACGCAGTATTTT.

The rearrangement joins TRBV5-1 to TRBJ2-1; TRBD2 agrees at 11 bases. The CDR3 length is 18 residues. The trim removed 0 bases at V and 2 bases at J, leaving 7 bases unmatched. Germline V gene data show CDR1 as SGHRS and CDR2 as YFSETQ. This chain's CDR3 is CASSLASGRLVTYNEQFF. The CDR3 nucleotides read TGCGCCAGCAGCTTGGCTAGCGGGAGGCTTGTTACCTACAATGAGCAGTTCTTC. The entire variable domain, with the rest obtained from reference TRBV5-1 and TRBJ2-1, is as follows: KAGVTQTPRYLIKTRGQQVTLSCSPISGHRSVSWYQQTPGQGLQFLFEYFSETQRNKGNFPGRFSGRQFSNSRSEMNVSTLELGDSALYLCASSLASGRLVTYNEQFFGPGTRLTVL.

This clonotype was seen many times. This sequence joins TRBV6-1 and TRBJ2-7; 8 positions match TRBD2. With V trimmed by 6 bases and J by 2 bases, 3 bases remained unmatched. Germline lookup yields CDR1 MNHNS and CDR2 SASEGT. The length of the CDR3 is 13 residues. The CDR3 spells CASRLADTYEQYF. Written as DNA, the CDR3 is TGTGCCAGCAGACTAGCGGATACCTACGAGCAGTACTTC.

The chain's CDR3 is CASSRSMGQETQYF. CDR3 coding DNA: TGCGCCAGCAGTCGGTCAATGGGTCAAGAGACCCAGTACTTC. V and J are TRBV5-1 and TRBJ2-5; D remains unclear. Per the germline V gene, CDR1 is SGHRS and CDR2 is YFSETQ. The CDR3 consists of 14 residues. V was trimmed by 5 bases and J by 2 bases, leaving 13 bases between them. The whole variable domain, filled in from reference TRBV5-1 and TRBJ2-5, reads KAGVTQTPRYLIKTRGQQVTLSCSPISGHRSVSWYQQTPGQGLQFLFEYFSETQRNKGNFPGRFSGRQFSNSRSEMNVSTLELGDSALYLCASSRSMGQETQYFGPGTRLLVL.

This chain connects TRBV3-1 to TRBJ2-1; TRBD2 matches at 9 bases. Germline loops: CDR1 LGHDT, CDR2 YNNKEL (reference sequence). V was pared by 4 bases and J by 6 bases, with 7 bases of the junction left unmatched. The CDR3 consists of 15 residues. The CDR3 DNA is TGTGCCAGCAGCCCGACGGGACTAGCCGTCAATGAGCAGTTCTTC. It codes for CASSPTGLAVNEQFF.

The J gene is TRBJ2-5, the V gene TRBV5-1; D is possibly TRBD1 or TRBD2 (5 bases each). The germline gives CDR1 SGHRS, CDR2 YFSETQ. V lost 9 bases, J lost 5 bases, and 20 bases lay in between. CDR3 length: 14 residues. CDR3 coding DNA: TGCGCCACCCGGAAGGGGAGCTTGTCGGAGACCCAGTACTTC. Encoded protein: CATRKGSLSETQYF.

The genes are TRBV6-2 or TRBV6-3 and TRBJ2-1; no definite D call. The CDR3 extends over 15 amino acids. Germline-derived CDR1 and CDR2 are MNHEY and SVGEGT. V lost 6 bases and J lost 9, with 21 bases in between. The CDR3 DNA is TGTGCCAGCAGCTTACTCCTCGGCGAACGAAGTGAGCAGTTCTTC. This translates into CASSLLLGERSEQFF.

This clonotype showed up many times. V is TRBV5-1 and J is TRBJ2-6, with TRBD1 as a possible D gene (6 bases). V dropped 4 bases and J dropped 2 bases, with 10 bases sitting between them. Looked up from germline, CDR1 is SGHRS and CDR2 is YFSETQ. CDR3 size: 15 residues. The CDR3 nucleotides are TGCGCCAGCAGCCGGGACACCCCTGGGGCCAACGTCCTGACTTTC. It is translated as CASSRDTPGANVLTF.